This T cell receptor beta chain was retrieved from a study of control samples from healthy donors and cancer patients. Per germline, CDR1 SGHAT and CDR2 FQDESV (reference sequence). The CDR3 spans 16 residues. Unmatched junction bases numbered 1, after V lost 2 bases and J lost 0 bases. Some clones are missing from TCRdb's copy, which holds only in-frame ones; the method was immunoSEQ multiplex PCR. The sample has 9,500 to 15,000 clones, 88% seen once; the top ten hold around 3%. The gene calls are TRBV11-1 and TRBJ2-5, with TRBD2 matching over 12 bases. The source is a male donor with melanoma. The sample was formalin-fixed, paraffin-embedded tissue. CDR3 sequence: CASSLLAGGYQETQYF. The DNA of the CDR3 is TGTGCCAGCAGCTTACTAGCGGGAGGGTACCAAGAGACCCAGTACTTC.